The TCR beta chain under discussion was sequenced for a study of cytomegalovirus exposure and HLA in healthy donors. Each of the donors was a healthy bone marrow donor. 60 Vbeta and 13 Jbeta primers were used in PCR. Method: immunoSEQ multiplex PCR; TCRdb's copy keeps in-frame clones and lacks some. The sample records some 150,000 clones, 70% to 85% being singletons. The CDR3 has 16 residues. Germline CDR1 and CDR2: SGHNT and YYREEE (reference sequence). V lost 0 bases to trimming and J lost 7 bases, with 16 bases between them. Concerning this clone: The antigen is not known.

Study findings and constraints: The authors enumerated 150 to 200 TCR beta chains as linked to cytomegalovirus. When a later analysis compared HLA-associated TCR beta chains with equally common others, the HLA-associated chains turned out to be more clonally expanded and to have lower generation probabilities.

This TCR was sampled from a man aged 35-49 years in good health and CMV-seronegative. The rearrangement uses TRBV5-4 and TRBJ2-2, with D maybe TRBD1 (6 bases). The sequencing input was PBMCs. The CDR3 DNA follows: TGTGCCAGCAGCTTGGGGGCCAGGGGCGGTGGCGGGGAGCTGTTTTTT. Amino acid sequence: CASSLGARGGGGELFF.